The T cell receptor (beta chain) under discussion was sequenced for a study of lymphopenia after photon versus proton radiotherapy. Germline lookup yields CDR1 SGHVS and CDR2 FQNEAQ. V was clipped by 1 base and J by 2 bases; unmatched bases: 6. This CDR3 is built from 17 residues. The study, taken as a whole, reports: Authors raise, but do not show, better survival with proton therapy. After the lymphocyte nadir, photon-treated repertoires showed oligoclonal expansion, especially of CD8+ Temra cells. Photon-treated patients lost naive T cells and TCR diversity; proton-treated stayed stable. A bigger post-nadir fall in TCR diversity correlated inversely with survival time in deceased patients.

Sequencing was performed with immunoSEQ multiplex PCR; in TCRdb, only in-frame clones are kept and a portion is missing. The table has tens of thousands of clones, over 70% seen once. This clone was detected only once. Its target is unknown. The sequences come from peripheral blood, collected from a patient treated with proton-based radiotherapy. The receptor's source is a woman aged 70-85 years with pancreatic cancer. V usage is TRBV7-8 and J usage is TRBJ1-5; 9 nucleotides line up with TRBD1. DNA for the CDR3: TGTGCCAGCAGCTTAGGCCTACAGGGGGCGGGCAATCAGCCCCAGCATTTT. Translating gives CASSLGLQGAGNQPQHF.